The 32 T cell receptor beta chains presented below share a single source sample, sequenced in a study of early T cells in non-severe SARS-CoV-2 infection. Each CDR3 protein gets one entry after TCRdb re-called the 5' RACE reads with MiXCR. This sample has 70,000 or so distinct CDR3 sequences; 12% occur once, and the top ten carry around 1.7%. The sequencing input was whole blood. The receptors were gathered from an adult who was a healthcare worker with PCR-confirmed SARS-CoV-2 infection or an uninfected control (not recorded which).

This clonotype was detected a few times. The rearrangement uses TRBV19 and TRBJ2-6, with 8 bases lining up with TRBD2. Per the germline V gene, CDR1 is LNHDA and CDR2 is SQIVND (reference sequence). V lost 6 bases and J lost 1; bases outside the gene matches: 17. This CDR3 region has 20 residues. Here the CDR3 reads CASSTHPGGGRLSGANVLTF. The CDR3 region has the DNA TGTGCCAGTAGCACCCACCCTGGCGGGGGGCGCCTATCTGGGGCCAACGTCCTGACTTTC.

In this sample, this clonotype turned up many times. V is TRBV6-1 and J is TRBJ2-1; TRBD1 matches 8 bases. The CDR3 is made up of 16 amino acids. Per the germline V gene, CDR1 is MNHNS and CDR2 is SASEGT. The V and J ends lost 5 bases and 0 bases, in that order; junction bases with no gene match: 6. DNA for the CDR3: TGTGCCAGCAGTACGCGGACAGGGAGCTCCTACAATGAGCAGTTCTTC. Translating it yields CASSTRTGSSYNEQFF.

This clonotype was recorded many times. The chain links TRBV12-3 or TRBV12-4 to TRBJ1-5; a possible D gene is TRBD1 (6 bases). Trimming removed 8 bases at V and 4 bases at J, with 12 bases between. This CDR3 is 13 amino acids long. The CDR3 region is CASGGTPNQPQHF. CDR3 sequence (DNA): TGTGCCAGCGGGGGGACACCAAATCAGCCCCAGCATTTT.

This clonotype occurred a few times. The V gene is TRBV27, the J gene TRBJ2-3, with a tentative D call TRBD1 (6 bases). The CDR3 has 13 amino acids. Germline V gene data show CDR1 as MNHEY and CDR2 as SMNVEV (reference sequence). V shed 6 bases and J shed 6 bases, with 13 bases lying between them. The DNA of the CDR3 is TGTGCCAGCAGGAGAGAGACAGGCGATACGCAGTATTTT. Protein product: CASRRETGDTQYF.

The CDR3 loop reads CASRPIPTNEKLFF. CDR3 DNA sequence: TGCGCCAGCAGGCCCATACCTACTAATGAAAAACTGTTTTTT. The genes are TRBV5-1 and TRBJ1-4; unclear D gene. V lost 5 bases to trimming and J lost 2 bases, with 10 bases between them. The CDR3 has 14 amino acids. The germline V gene has CDR1 SGHRS and CDR2 YFSETQ.

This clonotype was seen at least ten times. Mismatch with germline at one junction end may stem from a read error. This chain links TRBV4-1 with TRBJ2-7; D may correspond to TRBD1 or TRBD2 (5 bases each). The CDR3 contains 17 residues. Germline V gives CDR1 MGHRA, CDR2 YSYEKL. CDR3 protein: CASSQRDFRDPSDEQYF. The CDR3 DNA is TGCGCCAGCAGCCAGAGGGATTTCCGGGACCCCTCCGACGAGCAGTACTTC.

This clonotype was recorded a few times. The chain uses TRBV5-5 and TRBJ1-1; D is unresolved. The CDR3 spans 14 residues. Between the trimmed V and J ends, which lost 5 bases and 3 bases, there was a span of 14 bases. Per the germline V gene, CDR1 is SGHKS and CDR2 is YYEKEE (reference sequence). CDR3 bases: TGTGCCAGCAGTCGTAGACTGTCTGACACTGAAGCTTTCTTT. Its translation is CASSRRLSDTEAFF.

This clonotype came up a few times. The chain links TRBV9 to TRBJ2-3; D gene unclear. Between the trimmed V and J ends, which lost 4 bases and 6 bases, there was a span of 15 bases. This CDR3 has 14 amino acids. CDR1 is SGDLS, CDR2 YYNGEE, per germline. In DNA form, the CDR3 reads TGTGCCAGCAGCCCCCGGACGGGTTCGGATACGCAGTATTTT. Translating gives CASSPRTGSDTQYF.

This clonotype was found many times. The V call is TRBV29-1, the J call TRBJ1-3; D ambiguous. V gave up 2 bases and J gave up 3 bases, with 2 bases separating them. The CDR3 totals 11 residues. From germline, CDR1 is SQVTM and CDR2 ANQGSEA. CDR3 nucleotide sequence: TGCAGCGTTGAAAGTGGAAACACCATATATTTT. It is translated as CSVESGNTIYF.

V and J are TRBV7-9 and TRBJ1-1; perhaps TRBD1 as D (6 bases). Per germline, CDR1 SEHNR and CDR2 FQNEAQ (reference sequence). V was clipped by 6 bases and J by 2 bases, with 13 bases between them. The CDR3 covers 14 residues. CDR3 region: CASRPQGGNTEAFF. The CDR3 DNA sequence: TGTGCCAGCAGACCCCAAGGGGGTAACACTGAAGCTTTCTTT.

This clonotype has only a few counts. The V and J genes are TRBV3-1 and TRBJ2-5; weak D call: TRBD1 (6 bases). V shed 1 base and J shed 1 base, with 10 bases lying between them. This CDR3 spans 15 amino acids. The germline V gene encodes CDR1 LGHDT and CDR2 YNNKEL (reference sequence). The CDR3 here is CASSQGVGAQETQYF. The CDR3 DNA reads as TGTGCCAGCAGCCAAGGTGTGGGGGCCCAAGAGACCCAGTACTTC.

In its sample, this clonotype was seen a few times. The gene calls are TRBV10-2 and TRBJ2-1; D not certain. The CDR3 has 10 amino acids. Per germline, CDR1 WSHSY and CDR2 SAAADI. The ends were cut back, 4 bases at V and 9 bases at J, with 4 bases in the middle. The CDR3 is CASSVGEQFF. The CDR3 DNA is TGCGCCAGCAGTGTGGGTGAGCAGTTCTTC.

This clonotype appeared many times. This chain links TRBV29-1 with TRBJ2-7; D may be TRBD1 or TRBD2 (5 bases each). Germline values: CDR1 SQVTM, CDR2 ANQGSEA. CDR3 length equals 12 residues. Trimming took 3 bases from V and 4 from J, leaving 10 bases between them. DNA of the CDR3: TGCAGCGTTGATCGGGGCGGTTACGAGCAGTACTTC. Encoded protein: CSVDRGGYEQYF.

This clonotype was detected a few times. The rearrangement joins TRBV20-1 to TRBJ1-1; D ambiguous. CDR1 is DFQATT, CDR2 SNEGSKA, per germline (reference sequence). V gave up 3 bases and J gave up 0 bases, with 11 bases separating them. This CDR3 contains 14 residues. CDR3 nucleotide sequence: TGCAGTGCTAGTGAATTCGGCCTGAACACTGAAGCTTTCTTT. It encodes CSASEFGLNTEAFF.

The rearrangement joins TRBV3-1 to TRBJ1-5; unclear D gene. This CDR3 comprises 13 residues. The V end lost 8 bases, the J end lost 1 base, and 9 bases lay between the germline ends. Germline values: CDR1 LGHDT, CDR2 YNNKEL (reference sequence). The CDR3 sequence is CASSARSNQPQHF. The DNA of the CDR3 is TGTGCCAGCTCGGCCAGAAGCAATCAGCCCCAGCATTTT.

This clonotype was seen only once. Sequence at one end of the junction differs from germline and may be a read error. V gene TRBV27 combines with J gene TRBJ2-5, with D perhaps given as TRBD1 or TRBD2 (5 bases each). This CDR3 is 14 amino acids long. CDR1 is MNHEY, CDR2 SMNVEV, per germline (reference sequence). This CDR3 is CASSFRDPYETQYF. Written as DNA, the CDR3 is TGCGCCAGCAGTTTCCGGGACCCGTACGAGACCCAGTACTTC.

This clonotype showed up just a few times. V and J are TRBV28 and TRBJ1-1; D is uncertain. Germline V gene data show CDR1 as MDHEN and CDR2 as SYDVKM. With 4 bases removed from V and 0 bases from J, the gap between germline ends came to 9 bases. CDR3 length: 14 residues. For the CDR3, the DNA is TGTGCCAGCAGTTCGGGAGCTCTGAACACTGAAGCTTTCTTT. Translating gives CASSSGALNTEAFF. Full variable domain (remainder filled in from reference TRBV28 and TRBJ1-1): DVKVTQSSRYLVKRTGEKVFLECVQDMDHENMFWYRQDPGLGLRLIYFSYDVKMKEKGDIPEGYSVSREKKERFSLILESASTNQTSMYLCASSSGALNTEAFFGQGTRLTVV.

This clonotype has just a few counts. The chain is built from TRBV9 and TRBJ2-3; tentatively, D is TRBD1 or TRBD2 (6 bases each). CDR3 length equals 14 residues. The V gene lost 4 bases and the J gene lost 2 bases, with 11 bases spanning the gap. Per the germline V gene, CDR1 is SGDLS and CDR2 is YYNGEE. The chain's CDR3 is CASSPWGATDTQYF. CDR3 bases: TGTGCCAGCAGCCCTTGGGGGGCCACAGATACGCAGTATTTT. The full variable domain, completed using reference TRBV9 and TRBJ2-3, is DSGVTQTPKHLITATGQRVTLRCSPRSGDLSVYWYQQSLDQGLQFLIQYYNGEERAKGNILERFSAQQFPDLHSELNLSSLELGDSALYFCASSPWGATDTQYFGPGTRLTVL.

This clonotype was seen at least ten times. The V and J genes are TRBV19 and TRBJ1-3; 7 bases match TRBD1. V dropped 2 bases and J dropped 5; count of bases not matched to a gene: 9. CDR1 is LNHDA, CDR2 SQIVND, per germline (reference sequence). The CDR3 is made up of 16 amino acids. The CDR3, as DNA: TGTGCCAGTAGTATAACCAGCAGGGGGGCCCGAAACACCATATATTTT. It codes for CASSITSRGARNTIYF. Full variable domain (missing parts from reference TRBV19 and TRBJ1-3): DGGITQSPKYLFRKEGQNVTLSCEQNLNHDAMYWYRQDPGQGLRLIYYSQIVNDFQKGDIAEGYSVSREKKESFPLTVTSAQKNPTAFYLCASSITSRGARNTIYFGEGSWLTVV.

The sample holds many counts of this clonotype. CDR3 sequence reads: CASFPVGSNTEAFF. CDR3 bases: TGTGCCAGCTTTCCAGTGGGGTCGAACACTGAAGCTTTCTTT. The chain uses TRBV28 and TRBJ1-1; D uncertain. The CDR3 contains 14 residues. V lost 8 bases and J 1 base, leaving 14 bases between the germline ends. Germline values: CDR1 MDHEN, CDR2 SYDVKM.

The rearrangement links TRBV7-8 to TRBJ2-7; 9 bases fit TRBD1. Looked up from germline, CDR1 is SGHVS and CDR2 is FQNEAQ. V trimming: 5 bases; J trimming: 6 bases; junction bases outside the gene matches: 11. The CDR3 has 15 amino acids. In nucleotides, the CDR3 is TGTGCCAGCAGCCCGAACAGGGGGCTGGAGGTCGAGCAGTACTTC. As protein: CASSPNRGLEVEQYF.

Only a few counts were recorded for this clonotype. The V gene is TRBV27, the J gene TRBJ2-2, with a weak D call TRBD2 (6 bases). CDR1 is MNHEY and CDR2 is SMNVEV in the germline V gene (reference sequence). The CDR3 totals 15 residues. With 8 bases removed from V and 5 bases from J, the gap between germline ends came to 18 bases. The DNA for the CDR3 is TGTGCCAGCCAGGGACTCCCCTTTGGGACCGGGGAGCTGTTTTTT. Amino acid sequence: CASQGLPFGTGELFF.

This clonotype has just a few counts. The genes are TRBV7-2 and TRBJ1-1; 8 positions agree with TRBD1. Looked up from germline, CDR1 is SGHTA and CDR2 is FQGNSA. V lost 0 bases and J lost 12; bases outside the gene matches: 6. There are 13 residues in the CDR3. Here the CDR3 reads CASSLALTGGTFF. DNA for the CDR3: TGTGCCAGCAGCTTAGCCCTAACAGGGGGAACTTTCTTT.

In DNA, the CDR3 is TGTGCCAGCAGTTTAGCGGCAGCCCCTGGCTACACCTTC. It encodes CASSLAAAPGYTF. The chain joins TRBV12-3 or TRBV12-4 to TRBJ1-2; D gene uncertain. The CDR3 runs to 13 residues. V lost 0 bases and J 7 bases, leaving 9 bases between the germline ends.

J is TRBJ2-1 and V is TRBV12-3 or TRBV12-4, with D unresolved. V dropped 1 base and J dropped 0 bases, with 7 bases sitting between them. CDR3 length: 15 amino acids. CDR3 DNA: TGTGCCAGCAGTTTAGGCCGGTTCTCCTACAATGAGCAGTTCTTC. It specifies CASSLGRFSYNEQFF.

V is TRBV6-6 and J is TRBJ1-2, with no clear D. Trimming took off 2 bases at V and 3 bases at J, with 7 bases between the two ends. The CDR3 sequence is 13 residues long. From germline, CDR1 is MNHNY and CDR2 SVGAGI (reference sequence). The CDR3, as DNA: TGTGCCAGCAGTTACGAGCTTCACTATGGCTACACCTTC. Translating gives CASSYELHYGYTF.

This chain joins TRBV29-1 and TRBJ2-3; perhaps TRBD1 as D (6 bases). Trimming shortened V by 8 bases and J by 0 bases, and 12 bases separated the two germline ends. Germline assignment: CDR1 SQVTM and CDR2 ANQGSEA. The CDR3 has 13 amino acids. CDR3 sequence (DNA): TGCAGCCCCCGGACAGAAAGCACAGATACGCAGTATTTT. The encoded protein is CSPRTESTDTQYF.

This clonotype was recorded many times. CDR3 residues: CAWSVTGLGIQYF. CDR3 DNA sequence: TGTGCCTGGAGCGTCACAGGGCTGGGCATTCAGTACTTC. The chain is built from TRBV30 and TRBJ2-4, with D possibly TRBD1 on 6 matching bases. Trimming removed 3 bases from V and 9 bases from J, with 15 bases in between. From germline, CDR1 is GTSNPN and CDR2 SVGIG (reference sequence). The length of the CDR3 is 13 residues.

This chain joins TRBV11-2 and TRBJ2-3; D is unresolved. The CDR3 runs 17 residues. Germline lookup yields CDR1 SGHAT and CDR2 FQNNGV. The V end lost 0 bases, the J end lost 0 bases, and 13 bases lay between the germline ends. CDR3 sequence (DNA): TGTGCCAGCAGCTTAGAGCTTGGGATAATGAGCACAGATACGCAGTATTTT. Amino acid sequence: CASSLELGIMSTDTQYF.

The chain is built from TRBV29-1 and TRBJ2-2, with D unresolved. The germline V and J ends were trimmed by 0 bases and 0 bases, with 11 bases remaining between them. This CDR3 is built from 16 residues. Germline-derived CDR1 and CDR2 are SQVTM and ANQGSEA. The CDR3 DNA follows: TGCAGCGTTGAAGATGGTGGTAGGGCGAACACCGGGGAGCTGTTTTTT. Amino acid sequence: CSVEDGGRANTGELFF.

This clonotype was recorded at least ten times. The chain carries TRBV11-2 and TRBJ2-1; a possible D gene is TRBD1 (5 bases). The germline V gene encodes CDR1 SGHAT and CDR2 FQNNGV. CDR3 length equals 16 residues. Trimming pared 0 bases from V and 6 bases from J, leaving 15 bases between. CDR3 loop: CASSLESHRTSNEQFF. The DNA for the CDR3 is TGTGCCAGCAGCTTAGAGTCCCACAGGACCAGCAATGAGCAGTTCTTC.

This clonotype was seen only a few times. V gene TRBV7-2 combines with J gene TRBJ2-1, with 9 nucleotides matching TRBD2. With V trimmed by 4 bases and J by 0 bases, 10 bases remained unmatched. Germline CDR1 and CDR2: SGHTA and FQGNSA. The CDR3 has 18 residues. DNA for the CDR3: TGTGCCAGCAGCTCTTCTAGCGGGAAGATACTCTCCTACAATGAGCAGTTCTTC. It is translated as CASSSSSGKILSYNEQFF.